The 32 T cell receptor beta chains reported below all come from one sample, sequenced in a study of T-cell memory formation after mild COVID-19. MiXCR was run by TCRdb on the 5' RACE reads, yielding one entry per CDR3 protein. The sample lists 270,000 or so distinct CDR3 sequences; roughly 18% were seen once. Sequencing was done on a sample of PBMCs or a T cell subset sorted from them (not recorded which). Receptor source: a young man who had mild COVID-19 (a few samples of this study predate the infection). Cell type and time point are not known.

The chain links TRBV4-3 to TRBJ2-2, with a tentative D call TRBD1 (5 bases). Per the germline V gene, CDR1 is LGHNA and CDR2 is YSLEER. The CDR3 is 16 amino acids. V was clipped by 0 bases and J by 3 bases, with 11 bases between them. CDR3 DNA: TGCGCCAGCAGCCAAGATGATGCAGGGTACACCGGGGAGCTGTTTTTT. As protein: CASSQDDAGYTGELFF.

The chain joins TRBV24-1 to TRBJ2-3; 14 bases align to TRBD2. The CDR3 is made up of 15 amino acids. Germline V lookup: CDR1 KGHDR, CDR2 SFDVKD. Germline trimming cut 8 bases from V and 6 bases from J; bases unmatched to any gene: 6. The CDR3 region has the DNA TGTGCCACCACGACTAGCGGGGGGGCCGACGATACGCAGTATTTT. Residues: CATTTSGGADDTQYF.

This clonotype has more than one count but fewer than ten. The CDR3: CASSKRGGRAYEQYV. The CDR3 DNA reads TGTGCCAGCAGCAAACGAGGGGGTCGCGCCTACGAGCAGTACGTC. The V gene is TRBV21-1, the J gene TRBJ2-7; the table gives TRBD1 as D, unverified against the DNA. TRBV21-1 is a listed pseudogene. This CDR3 contains 15 residues.

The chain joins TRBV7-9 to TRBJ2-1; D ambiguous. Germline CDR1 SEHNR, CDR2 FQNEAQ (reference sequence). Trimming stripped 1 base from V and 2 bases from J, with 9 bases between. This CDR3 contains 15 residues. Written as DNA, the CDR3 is TGTGCCAGCAGCTTAGTTCCGTCGCCCTACAATGAGCAGTTCTTC. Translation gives CASSLVPSPYNEQFF.

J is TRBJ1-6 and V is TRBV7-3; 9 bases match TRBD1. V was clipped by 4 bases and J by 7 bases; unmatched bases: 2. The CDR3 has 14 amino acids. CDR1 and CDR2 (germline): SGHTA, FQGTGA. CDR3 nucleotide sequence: TGTGCCAGCAGCTCCGGGACAGGGAATTCACCCCTCCACTTT. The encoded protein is CASSSGTGNSPLHF.

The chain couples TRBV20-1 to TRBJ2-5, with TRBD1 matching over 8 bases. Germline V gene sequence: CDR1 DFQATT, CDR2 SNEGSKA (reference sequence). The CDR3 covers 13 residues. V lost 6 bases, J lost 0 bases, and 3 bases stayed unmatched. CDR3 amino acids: CSARDRYQETQYF. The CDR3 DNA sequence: TGCAGTGCGAGGGACAGGTACCAAGAGACCCAGTACTTC.

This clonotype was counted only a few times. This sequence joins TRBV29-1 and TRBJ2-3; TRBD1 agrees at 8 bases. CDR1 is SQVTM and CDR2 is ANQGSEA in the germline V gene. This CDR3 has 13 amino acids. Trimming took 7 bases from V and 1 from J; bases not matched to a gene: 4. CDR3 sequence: CSAGTGGTDTQYF. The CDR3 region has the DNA TGCAGCGCCGGGACAGGAGGCACAGATACGCAGTATTTT.

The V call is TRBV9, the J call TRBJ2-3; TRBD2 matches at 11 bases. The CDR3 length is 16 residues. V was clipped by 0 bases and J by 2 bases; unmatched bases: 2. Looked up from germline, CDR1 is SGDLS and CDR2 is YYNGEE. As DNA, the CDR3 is TGTGCCAGCAGCGTAGTAGCGGGGGGGCCCACAGATACGCAGTATTTT. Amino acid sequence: CASSVVAGGPTDTQYF. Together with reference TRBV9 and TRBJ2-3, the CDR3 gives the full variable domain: DSGVTQTPKHLITATGQRVTLRCSPRSGDLSVYWYQQSLDQGLQFLIQYYNGEERAKGNILERFSAQQFPDLHSELNLSSLELGDSALYFCASSVVAGGPTDTQYFGPGTRLTVL.

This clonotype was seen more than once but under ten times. The CDR3 loop reads CASSEEKGREQFF. The CDR3 DNA follows: TGTGCCAGCAGTGAAGAGAAAGGGCGTGAGCAGTTCTTC. This rearrangement joins TRBV2 to TRBJ2-1; the D is unclear. Deletions cut 1 base from V and 9 bases from J, with 10 bases between. The CDR3 has 13 amino acids. CDR1 is SNHLY and CDR2 is FYNNEI in the germline V gene.

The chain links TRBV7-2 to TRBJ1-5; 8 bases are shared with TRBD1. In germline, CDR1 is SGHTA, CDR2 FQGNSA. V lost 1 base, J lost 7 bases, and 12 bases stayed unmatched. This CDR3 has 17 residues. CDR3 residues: CASSLVGGGQGGQPQHF. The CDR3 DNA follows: TGTGCCAGCAGCTTAGTTGGAGGCGGACAGGGAGGGCAGCCCCAGCATTTT.

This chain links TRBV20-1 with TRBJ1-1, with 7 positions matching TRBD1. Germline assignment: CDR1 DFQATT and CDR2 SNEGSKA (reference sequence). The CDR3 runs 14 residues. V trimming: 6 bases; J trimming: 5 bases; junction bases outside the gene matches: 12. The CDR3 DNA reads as TGCAGTGCGGCCAACCGACAGGGTTGGACTGAAGCTTTCTTT. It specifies CSAANRQGWTEAFF.

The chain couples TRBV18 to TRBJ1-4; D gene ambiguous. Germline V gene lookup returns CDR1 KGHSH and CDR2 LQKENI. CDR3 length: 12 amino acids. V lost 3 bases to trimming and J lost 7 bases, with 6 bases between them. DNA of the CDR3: TGTGCCAGCTCACCTACCCTTGAAAAACTGTTTTTT. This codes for CASSPTLEKLFF.

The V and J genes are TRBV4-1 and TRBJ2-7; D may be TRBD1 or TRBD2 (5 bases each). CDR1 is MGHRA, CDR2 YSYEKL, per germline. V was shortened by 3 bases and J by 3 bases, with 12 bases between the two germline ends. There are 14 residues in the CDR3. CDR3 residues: CASSQGPLSYEQYF. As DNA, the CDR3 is TGCGCCAGCAGCCAGGGACCGTTAAGCTACGAGCAGTACTTC.

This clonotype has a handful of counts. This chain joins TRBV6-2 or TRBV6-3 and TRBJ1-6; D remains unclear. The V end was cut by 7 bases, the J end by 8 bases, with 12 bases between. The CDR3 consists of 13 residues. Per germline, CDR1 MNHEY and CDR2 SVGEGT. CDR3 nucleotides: TGTGCCAGCACCCTCAGCGGGCATTCACCCCTCCACTTT. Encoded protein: CASTLSGHSPLHF.

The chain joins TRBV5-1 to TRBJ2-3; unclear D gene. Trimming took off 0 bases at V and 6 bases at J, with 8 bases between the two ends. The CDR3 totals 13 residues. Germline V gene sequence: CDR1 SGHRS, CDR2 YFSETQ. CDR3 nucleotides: TGCGCCAGCAGCTTGGAGCGACCCGATACGCAGTATTTT. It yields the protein CASSLERPDTQYF.

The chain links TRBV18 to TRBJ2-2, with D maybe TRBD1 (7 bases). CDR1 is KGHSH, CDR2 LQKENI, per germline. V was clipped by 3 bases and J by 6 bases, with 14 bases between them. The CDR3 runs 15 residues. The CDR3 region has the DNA TGTGCCAGCTCACCTCGACAGGGAGGTCCCGGGGAGCTGTTTTTT. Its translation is CASSPRQGGPGELFF.

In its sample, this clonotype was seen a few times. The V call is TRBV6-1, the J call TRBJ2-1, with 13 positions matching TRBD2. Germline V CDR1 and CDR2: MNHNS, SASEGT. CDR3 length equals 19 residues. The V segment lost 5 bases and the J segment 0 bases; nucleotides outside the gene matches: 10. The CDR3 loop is CASSPRTSGGQSSYNEQFF. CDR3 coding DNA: TGTGCCAGCAGTCCTAGGACTAGCGGGGGCCAAAGCTCCTACAATGAGCAGTTCTTC.

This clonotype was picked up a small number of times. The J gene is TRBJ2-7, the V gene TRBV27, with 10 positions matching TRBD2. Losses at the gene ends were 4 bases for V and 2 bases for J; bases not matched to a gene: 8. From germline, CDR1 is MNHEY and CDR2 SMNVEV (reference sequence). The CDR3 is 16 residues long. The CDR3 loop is CASSSRERGGPYEQYF. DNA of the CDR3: TGTGCCAGCAGTTCCCGGGAGCGGGGGGGCCCCTACGAGCAGTACTTC.

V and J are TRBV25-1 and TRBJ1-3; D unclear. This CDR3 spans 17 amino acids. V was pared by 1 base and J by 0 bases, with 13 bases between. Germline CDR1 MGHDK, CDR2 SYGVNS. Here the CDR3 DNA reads TGTGCCAGCAGTGAATGGGCAGAGACCTACTCTGGAAACACCATATATTTT. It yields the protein CASSEWAETYSGNTIYF. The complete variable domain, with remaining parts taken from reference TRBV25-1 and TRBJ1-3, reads EADIYQTPRYLVIGTGKKITLECSQTMGHDKMYWYQQDPGMELHLIHYSYGVNSTEKGDLSSESTVSRIRTEHFPLTLESARPSHTSQYLCASSEWAETYSGNTIYFGEGSWLTVV.

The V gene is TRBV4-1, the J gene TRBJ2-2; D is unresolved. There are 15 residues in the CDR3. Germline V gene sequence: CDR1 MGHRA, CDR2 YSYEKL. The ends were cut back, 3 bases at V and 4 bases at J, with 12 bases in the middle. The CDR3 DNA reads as TGCGCCAGCAGCCAGGGTAGAGGCGGCACCGGGGAGCTGTTTTTT. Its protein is CASSQGRGGTGELFF.

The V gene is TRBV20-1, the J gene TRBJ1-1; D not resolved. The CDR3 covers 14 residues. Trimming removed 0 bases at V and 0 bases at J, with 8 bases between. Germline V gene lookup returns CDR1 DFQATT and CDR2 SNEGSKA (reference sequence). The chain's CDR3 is CSARDLAMNTEAFF. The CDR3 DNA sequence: TGCAGTGCTAGAGATTTGGCCATGAACACTGAAGCTTTCTTT.

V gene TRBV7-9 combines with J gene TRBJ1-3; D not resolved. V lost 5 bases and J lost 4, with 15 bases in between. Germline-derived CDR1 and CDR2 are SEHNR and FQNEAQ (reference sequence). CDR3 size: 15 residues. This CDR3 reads CASSPGRGWGNTIYF. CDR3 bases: TGTGCCAGCAGCCCCGGACGAGGATGGGGAAACACCATATATTTT.

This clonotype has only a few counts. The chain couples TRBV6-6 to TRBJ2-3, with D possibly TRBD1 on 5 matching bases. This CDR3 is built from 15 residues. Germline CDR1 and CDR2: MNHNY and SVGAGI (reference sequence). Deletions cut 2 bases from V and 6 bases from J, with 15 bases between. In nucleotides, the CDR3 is TGTGCCAGCAGTTACGGCGCGGCCCCAGGGGATACGCAGTATTTT. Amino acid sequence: CASSYGAAPGDTQYF.

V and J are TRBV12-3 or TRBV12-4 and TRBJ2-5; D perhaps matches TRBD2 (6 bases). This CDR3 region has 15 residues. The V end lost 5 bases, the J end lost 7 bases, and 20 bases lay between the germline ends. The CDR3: CASSPFWDSRGTQYF. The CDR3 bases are TGTGCCAGCAGTCCTTTTTGGGACTCAAGGGGGACCCAGTACTTC.

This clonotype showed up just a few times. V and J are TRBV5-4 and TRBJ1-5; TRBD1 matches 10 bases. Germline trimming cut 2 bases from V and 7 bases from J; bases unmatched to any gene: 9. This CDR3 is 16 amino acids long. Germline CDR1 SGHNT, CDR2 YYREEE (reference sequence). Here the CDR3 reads CASSLGGDRGDQPQHF. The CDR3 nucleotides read TGTGCCAGCAGCTTAGGCGGGGACAGGGGTGACCAGCCCCAGCATTTT.

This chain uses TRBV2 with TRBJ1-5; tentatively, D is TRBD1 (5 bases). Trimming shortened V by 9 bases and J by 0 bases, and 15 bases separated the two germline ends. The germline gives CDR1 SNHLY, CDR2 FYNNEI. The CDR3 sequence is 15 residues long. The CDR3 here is CASSSTRGSNQPQHF. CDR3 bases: TGTGCCAGTTCATCAACGAGGGGTAGCAATCAGCCCCAGCATTTT.

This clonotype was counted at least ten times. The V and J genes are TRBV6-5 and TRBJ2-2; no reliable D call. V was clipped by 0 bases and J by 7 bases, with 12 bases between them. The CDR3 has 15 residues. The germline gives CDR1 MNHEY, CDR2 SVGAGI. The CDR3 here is CASSYSTSGHGELFF. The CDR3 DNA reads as TGTGCCAGCAGTTACTCGACCTCGGGTCACGGGGAGCTGTTTTTT.

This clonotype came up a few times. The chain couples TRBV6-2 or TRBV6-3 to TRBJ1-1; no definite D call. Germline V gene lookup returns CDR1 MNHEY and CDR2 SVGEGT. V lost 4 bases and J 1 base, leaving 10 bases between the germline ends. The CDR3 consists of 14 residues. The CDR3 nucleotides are TGTGCCAGCAGTTTAGACGGAAAGAACACTGAAGCTTTCTTT. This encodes CASSLDGKNTEAFF.

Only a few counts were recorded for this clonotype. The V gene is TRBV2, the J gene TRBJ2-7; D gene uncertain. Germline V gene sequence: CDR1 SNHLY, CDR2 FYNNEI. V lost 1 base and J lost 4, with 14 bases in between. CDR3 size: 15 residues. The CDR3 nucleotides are TGTGCCAGCAGTGAAGGTCACAGCTCCTCTTACGAGCAGTACTTC. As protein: CASSEGHSSSYEQYF.

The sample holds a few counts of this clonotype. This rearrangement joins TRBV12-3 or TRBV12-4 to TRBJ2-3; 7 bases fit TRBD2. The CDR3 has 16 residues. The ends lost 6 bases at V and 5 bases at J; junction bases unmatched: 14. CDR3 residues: CASRENLAADGDTQYF. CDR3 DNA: TGTGCCAGCAGAGAAAATCTAGCGGCTGACGGAGATACGCAGTATTTT.

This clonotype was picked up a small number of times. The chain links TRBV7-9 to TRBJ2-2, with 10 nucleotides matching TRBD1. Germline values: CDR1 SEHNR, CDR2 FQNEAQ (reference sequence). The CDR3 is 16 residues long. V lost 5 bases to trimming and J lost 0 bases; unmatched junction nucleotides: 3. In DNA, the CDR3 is TGTGCCAGCAGCGGGGGACAGGGGACGAACACCGGGGAGCTGTTTTTT. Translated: CASSGGQGTNTGELFF.

The DNA for the CDR3 is TGCAGTGCTCGACCAAGCGGGAGCGAGCAGTACTTC. Translating it yields CSARPSGSEQYF. The V call is TRBV20-1, the J call TRBJ2-7; TRBD2 agrees at 8 bases. Trimming cost V 5 bases and J 6 bases; bases outside gene matches: 6. This CDR3 spans 12 amino acids. Germline loops: CDR1 DFQATT, CDR2 SNEGSKA (reference sequence).